Sequencing of this TCR beta chain was carried out in a study of T cell responses to AZD1222 COVID-19 vaccine. Background on the study: Second-dose schedules of about 4 or about 12 weeks were combined.

Looked up from germline, CDR1 is MNHEY and CDR2 is SMNVEV (reference sequence). V was clipped by 6 bases and J by 2 bases, with 17 bases between them. CDR3 length: 15 amino acids. Repertoires were generated with immunoSEQ multiplex PCR, while TCRdb's copy carries only in-frame clones and drops some. The sample has about 260,000 clones; approximately 93% are singletons. Study-level points and caveats: Dominant at 160-218 and 743-854, vaccine-associated CD4 TCRs also spanned spike. An increase in Spike-specific TCR breadth and depth was observed after two AZD1222 doses.

To note about this clone: Its cognate antigen is unknown.

J is TRBJ2-7 and V is TRBV27; possibly TRBD2 for D (5 bases). Source: peripheral blood, taken on day 0 of AZD1222 vaccination. The TCR comes from an adult in good health. Written as DNA, the CDR3 is TGTGCCAGCAGGGTCGAGGGCCTTGGGGCCTACGAGCAGTACTTC. It yields the protein CASRVEGLGAYEQYF.